The next 30 T cell receptor beta chains were all read from a single sample in a study of response to subunit inactivated influenza vaccine. In TCRdb, the RT-PCR reads were re-called with MiXCR into one record per CDR3 protein. In the table there are 430,000 or so distinct CDR3 sequences, 9.5% to 12% of which are singletons. Sequences were derived from PBMCs from blood, sampled more than 35 days after vaccination. These receptors originate from a man aged 50 to 59 who received an inactivated influenza vaccine.

The gene calls are TRBV29-1 and TRBJ2-7, with 11 bases identical to TRBD1. The germline V gene encodes CDR1 SQVTM and CDR2 ANQGSEA. The ends lost 3 bases at V and 5 bases at J; junction bases unmatched: 6. This CDR3 spans 14 amino acids. The CDR3 DNA sequence: TGCAGCGTTGATTTCCGGGGACAGGGGGACGAGCAGTACTTC. Protein sequence: CSVDFRGQGDEQYF.

This clonotype was seen at least ten times. V usage is TRBV6-1 and J usage is TRBJ2-3; 8 positions agree with TRBD1. The germline V gene has CDR1 MNHNS and CDR2 SASEGT. Losses at the gene ends were 5 bases for V and 1 base for J; bases not matched to a gene: 2. CDR3 size: 14 residues. The CDR3 loop reads CASSPDRGTDTQYF. The DNA for the CDR3 is TGTGCCAGCAGTCCGGACAGGGGCACAGATACGCAGTATTTT.

The chain uses TRBV11-2 and TRBJ2-2, with D possibly called TRBD1 or TRBD2 (5 bases each). V gave up 5 bases and J gave up 13 bases, with 11 bases separating them. Germline-derived CDR1 and CDR2 are SGHAT and FQNNGV. The CDR3 has 11 residues. The CDR3 protein is CASSQGPALFF. The CDR3, as DNA: TGTGCCAGCAGCCAGGGACCGGCGCTGTTTTTT.

This clonotype occurred many times. V usage is TRBV5-1 and J usage is TRBJ2-5, with D possibly TRBD1 on 5 matching bases. The CDR3 sequence is 14 residues long. Looked up from germline, CDR1 is SGHRS and CDR2 is YFSETQ. Trimming left V 0 bases short and J 0 bases short, with 6 bases between. The CDR3 bases are TGCGCCAGCAGCTTGGACAGGAACCAAGAGACCCAGTACTTC. Its translation: CASSLDRNQETQYF.

This clonotype was observed a handful of times. V usage is TRBV5-1 and J usage is TRBJ1-2; D uncertain. With 4 bases removed from V and 1 base from J, the gap between germline ends came to 14 bases. CDR3 length equals 15 residues. The germline V gene encodes CDR1 SGHRS and CDR2 YFSETQ. The chain's CDR3 is CASSTSPTVNYGYTF. CDR3 nucleotide sequence: TGCGCCAGCAGCACCAGTCCGACGGTTAACTATGGCTACACCTTC.

There are a few counts of this clonotype. This sequence joins TRBV20-1 and TRBJ2-1, with TRBD1 identical over 9 bases. V was clipped by 0 bases and J by 4 bases; unmatched bases: 4. In germline, CDR1 is DFQATT, CDR2 SNEGSKA (reference sequence). CDR3 length: 15 amino acids. This chain's CDR3 is CSARDPGQGYNEQFF. The DNA for the CDR3 is TGCAGTGCTAGAGATCCCGGACAGGGGTACAATGAGCAGTTCTTC.

This clonotype was seen ten or more times. The rearrangement joins TRBV28 to TRBJ2-7; 7 bases match TRBD2. The trim removed 1 base at V and 2 bases at J, leaving 8 bases unmatched. Looked up from germline, CDR1 is MDHEN and CDR2 is SYDVKM. The CDR3 covers 16 residues. The CDR3 region is CASSLYPRGTTYEQYF. DNA of the CDR3: TGTGCCAGCAGTTTATATCCGCGGGGGACTACCTACGAGCAGTACTTC.

The rearrangement links TRBV5-1 to TRBJ2-1; D is undetermined. The V and J ends lost 0 bases and 9 bases respectively, with 16 bases between them. CDR3 size: 15 residues. Germline values: CDR1 SGHRS, CDR2 YFSETQ. The CDR3 loop reads CASSLEGSQAGEQFF. CDR3 bases: TGCGCCAGCAGCTTGGAGGGTAGTCAGGCCGGTGAGCAGTTCTTC.

This clonotype was counted many times. This chain connects TRBV6-5 to TRBJ1-1; D unclear. Germline CDR1 MNHEY, CDR2 SVGAGI. The CDR3 is 16 residues long. The ends were cut back, 2 bases at V and 2 bases at J, with 15 bases in the middle. The CDR3 DNA reads as TGTGCCAGCAGTTACAGGGTAGCTTCCCTAAACACTGAAGCTTTCTTT. This encodes CASSYRVASLNTEAFF.

This clonotype occurred a few times. The chain joins TRBV12-3 or TRBV12-4 to TRBJ2-3; unclear D gene. There are 12 residues in the CDR3. V lost 4 bases to trimming and J lost 2 bases, with 4 bases between them. The CDR3 reads CASSYNTDTQYF. The CDR3 region has the DNA TGTGCCAGCAGTTATAACACAGATACGCAGTATTTT.

The table lists this clonotype with a count of one. This chain connects TRBV4-1 to TRBJ1-2; no clear D gene. With 7 bases removed from V and 2 bases from J, the gap between germline ends came to 14 bases. Germline V gives CDR1 MGHRA, CDR2 YSYEKL. The CDR3 sequence is 14 residues long. CDR3 sequence reads: CASNYGRLNYGYTF. CDR3 nucleotide sequence: TGCGCCAGCAATTACGGTCGGCTCAACTATGGCTACACCTTC.

The chain couples TRBV20-1 to TRBJ2-3; 8 nucleotides align to TRBD2. The V gene end was trimmed by 1 base and the J gene end by 5 bases; junction bases not matched to a gene: 2. This CDR3 region has 13 residues. Germline CDR1 DFQATT, CDR2 SNEGSKA (reference sequence). The CDR3: CSARALAGDTQYF. The CDR3 DNA sequence: TGCAGTGCTAGAGCCCTAGCGGGAGATACGCAGTATTTT.

The chain joins TRBV20-1 to TRBJ1-5, with D perhaps TRBD1 (6 bases). V was shortened by 3 bases and J by 3 bases, with 9 bases between the two germline ends. This CDR3 contains 13 residues. The germline V gene encodes CDR1 DFQATT and CDR2 SNEGSKA (reference sequence). CDR3 nucleotide sequence: TGCAGTGCTAGTCGACAGGACAATCAGCCCCAGCATTTT. It is translated as CSASRQDNQPQHF.

The gene calls are TRBV28 and TRBJ2-1, with D hard to call. The germline V and J ends were trimmed by 1 base and 2 bases, with 12 bases remaining between them. This CDR3 region has 16 residues. Germline V gene sequence: CDR1 MDHEN, CDR2 SYDVKM. The CDR3 coding sequence is TGTGCCAGCAGTTTATCCCGCGCCCAACCCTACAATGAGCAGTTCTTC. It encodes CASSLSRAQPYNEQFF. The whole variable domain, filled in from reference TRBV28 and TRBJ2-1, reads DVKVTQSSRYLVKRTGEKVFLECVQDMDHENMFWYRQDPGLGLRLIYFSYDVKMKEKGDIPEGYSVSREKKERFSLILESASTNQTSMYLCASSLSRAQPYNEQFFGPGTRLTVL.

In this sample, this clonotype turned up a few times. The genes are TRBV5-1 and TRBJ1-1; D may be TRBD1 (6 bases). The length of the CDR3 is 15 residues. V was trimmed by 0 bases and J by 4 bases, leaving 13 bases between them. From germline, CDR1 is SGHRS and CDR2 YFSETQ. CDR3 protein: CASSLAQPRGTEAFF. The CDR3 DNA sequence: TGCGCCAGCAGCTTGGCCCAGCCCAGGGGCACTGAAGCTTTCTTT.

The table lists this clonotype with a few counts. The chain carries TRBV3-1 and TRBJ1-5; 8 positions match TRBD1. Trimming took 1 base from V and 6 from J; bases not matched to a gene: 11. The CDR3 extends over 17 amino acids. Germline V gene sequence: CDR1 LGHDT, CDR2 YNNKEL (reference sequence). This CDR3 reads CASSQVPFGTGGQPQHF. CDR3 nucleotide sequence: TGTGCCAGCAGCCAAGTTCCTTTTGGCACAGGGGGTCAGCCCCAGCATTTT.

This clonotype was seen ten or more times. This chain joins TRBV5-1 and TRBJ1-3, with D hard to call. The CDR3 has 15 amino acids. Trimming shortened V by 4 bases and J by 0 bases, and 11 bases separated the two germline ends. The germline gives CDR1 SGHRS, CDR2 YFSETQ. The CDR3 loop reads CASSPTGSSGNTIYF. CDR3 nucleotide sequence: TGCGCCAGCAGCCCGACGGGCTCCTCTGGAAACACCATATATTTT.

V gene TRBV28 combines with J gene TRBJ2-5; 9 positions match TRBD1. Germline CDR1 and CDR2: MDHEN and SYDVKM. The CDR3 runs 15 residues. Trimming took 5 bases from V and 3 from J; bases not matched to a gene: 7. CDR3 region: CASSTAGQGEETQYF. CDR3 sequence (DNA): TGTGCCAGCAGTACCGCGGGACAGGGAGAAGAGACCCAGTACTTC. The full variable domain, its missing parts supplied by reference TRBV28 and TRBJ2-5, is DVKVTQSSRYLVKRTGEKVFLECVQDMDHENMFWYRQDPGLGLRLIYFSYDVKMKEKGDIPEGYSVSREKKERFSLILESASTNQTSMYLCASSTAGQGEETQYFGPGTRLLVL.

The chain links TRBV29-1 to TRBJ1-2, with D possibly TRBD1 on 5 matching bases. The ends were cut back, 7 bases at V and 6 bases at J, with 21 bases in the middle. This CDR3 is built from 14 residues. CDR1 SQVTM and CDR2 ANQGSEA come from the germline V gene. The CDR3 nucleotides are TGCAGCGCCGAGACCATGTCGCAGGGAGATGGCTACACCTTC. Its protein product is CSAETMSQGDGYTF. Looking up the rest from reference TRBV29-1 and TRBJ1-2 gives the full variable domain: SAVISQKPSRDICQRGTSLTIQCQVDSQVTMMFWYRQQPGQSLTLIATANQGSEATYESGFVIDKFPISRPNLTFSTLTVSNMSPEDSSIYLCSAETMSQGDGYTFGSGTRLTVV.

The DNA of the CDR3 is TGTGCCAGCAGCTTAGGGGGACTAGCGGGAGCAGGGATTTACAATGAGCAGTTCTTC. It encodes CASSLGGLAGAGIYNEQFF. The J gene is TRBJ2-1, the V gene TRBV7-6; 14 nucleotides align to TRBD2. V was pared by 1 base and J by 4 bases, with 9 bases of the junction left unmatched. The CDR3 sequence is 19 residues long. CDR1 is SGHVS, CDR2 FNYEAQ, per germline. Full variable domain (rest looked up from reference TRBV7-6 and TRBJ2-1): GAGVSQSPRYKVTKRGQDVALRCDPISGHVSLYWYRQALGQGPEFLTYFNYEAQQDKSGLPNDRFSAERPEGSISTLTIQRTEQRDSAMYRCASSLGGLAGAGIYNEQFFGPGTRLTVL.

This chain joins TRBV5-1 and TRBJ2-7; D ambiguous. Germline-derived CDR1 and CDR2 are SGHRS and YFSETQ. V dropped 5 bases and J dropped 2 bases, with 17 bases sitting between them. The CDR3 extends over 15 amino acids. The CDR3 sequence: CASRVARSLPYEQYF. The CDR3 DNA follows: TGCGCCAGCAGAGTAGCCCGGTCCCTTCCCTACGAGCAGTACTTC.

The J gene is TRBJ2-5, the V gene TRBV5-1; D remains ambiguous. Per germline, CDR1 SGHRS and CDR2 YFSETQ. There are 15 residues in the CDR3. The V end was cut by 4 bases, the J end by 1 base, with 14 bases between. This chain's CDR3 is CASSRGRALQETQYF. CDR3 in DNA: TGCGCCAGCAGCAGAGGACGGGCCCTCCAAGAGACCCAGTACTTC.

This clonotype has ten or more counts. The V and J genes are TRBV7-9 and TRBJ2-2; 8 bases align to TRBD2. The CDR3 runs 16 residues. The germline V gene encodes CDR1 SEHNR and CDR2 FQNEAQ (reference sequence). Unmatched junction bases numbered 9, after V lost 5 bases and J lost 4 bases. CDR3 DNA: TGTGCCAGCAGCACCTACCCGGGACTAGTCACCGGGGAGCTGTTTTTT. Protein sequence: CASSTYPGLVTGELFF.

V and J are TRBV4-1 and TRBJ2-2, with 10 bases fitting TRBD1. The CDR3 runs 13 residues. Germline V gene sequence: CDR1 MGHRA, CDR2 YSYEKL. The V and J ends lost 11 bases and 7 bases, in that order; junction bases with no gene match: 7. CDR3: CAHNGQGGGELFF. In DNA form, the CDR3 reads TGCGCCCACAACGGACAGGGGGGCGGGGAGCTGTTTTTT.

This clonotype was observed at least ten times. The chain carries TRBV12-3 or TRBV12-4 and TRBJ1-3; D remains unclear. The CDR3 totals 15 residues. V lost 1 base and J 0 bases, leaving 7 bases between the germline ends. CDR3 sequence (DNA): TGTGCCAGCAGTTTAGGGCAGAGCTCTGGAAACACCATATATTTT. This codes for CASSLGQSSGNTIYF.

This clonotype was seen at least ten times. The rearrangement uses TRBV7-9 and TRBJ2-1, with TRBD2 identical over 9 bases. The CDR3 contains 15 residues. The germline V gene has CDR1 SEHNR and CDR2 FQNEAQ (reference sequence). With V trimmed by 5 bases and J by 3 bases, 5 bases remained unmatched. CDR3 bases: TGTGCCAGCAGCCAAGGACTAGCGTTCTACAATGAGCAGTTCTTC. Its protein is CASSQGLAFYNEQFF.

This clonotype was seen more than once but under ten times. The chain couples TRBV12-3 or TRBV12-4 to TRBJ2-1, with D possibly being TRBD1 (5 bases). V dropped 3 bases and J dropped 8 bases, with 8 bases sitting between them. The CDR3 contains 12 residues. For the CDR3, the DNA is TGTGCCAGCAGTTTCAGGGAAGATGAGCAGTTCTTC. Translation gives CASSFREDEQFF.

The gene calls are TRBV12-3 or TRBV12-4 and TRBJ2-3; tentative D call: TRBD2 (6 bases). V was pared by 4 bases and J by 2 bases, with 10 bases between. The CDR3 runs 14 residues. The CDR3 bases are TGTGCCAGCAGTTCGGGACTCGACACAGATACGCAGTATTTT. Its translation is CASSSGLDTDTQYF.

This clonotype showed up just a few times. The chain recombines TRBV12-3 or TRBV12-4 with TRBJ2-5; the match to TRBD2 covers 7 bases. This CDR3 has 13 amino acids. The V segment lost 8 bases and the J segment 5 bases; nucleotides outside the gene matches: 8. CDR3: CASGTPGRETQYF. CDR3 bases: TGTGCCAGCGGGACTCCCGGGAGGGAGACCCAGTACTTC.

This clonotype has a handful of counts. This sequence joins TRBV20-1 and TRBJ1-5; a possible D gene is TRBD1 (6 bases). V was shortened by 0 bases and J by 1 base, with 13 bases between the two germline ends. Germline CDR1 DFQATT, CDR2 SNEGSKA (reference sequence). The CDR3 is 16 residues long. The CDR3 DNA sequence: TGCAGTGCTAGAGATGGTGGGGGCCCAAGCAATCAGCCCCAGCATTTT. It is translated as CSARDGGGPSNQPQHF.